The subject of this entry is one TCR beta chain. This record belongs to a study of blood T cell repertoires in COVID-19. At the level of the study: COVID-19 samples, acute and convalescent, were from the United States, Italy and Spain.

With 4 bases removed from V and 5 bases from J, the gap between germline ends came to 9 bases. The CDR3 spans 13 residues. Clones were read by immunoSEQ multiplex PCR, and TCRdb kept only the in-frame ones, dropping some. The profile shows over 80,000 clones, around 80% of them singletons. The receptor was derived from a woman aged 55-70 years with acute or convalescent COVID-19. Sequenced material: peripheral blood. The rearrangement links TRBV12-3 or TRBV12-4 to TRBJ1-5; the D is unclear. CDR3 residues: CASSWATDQPQHF. The CDR3 DNA sequence: TGTGCCAGCAGTTGGGCAACAGATCAGCCCCAGCATTTT.